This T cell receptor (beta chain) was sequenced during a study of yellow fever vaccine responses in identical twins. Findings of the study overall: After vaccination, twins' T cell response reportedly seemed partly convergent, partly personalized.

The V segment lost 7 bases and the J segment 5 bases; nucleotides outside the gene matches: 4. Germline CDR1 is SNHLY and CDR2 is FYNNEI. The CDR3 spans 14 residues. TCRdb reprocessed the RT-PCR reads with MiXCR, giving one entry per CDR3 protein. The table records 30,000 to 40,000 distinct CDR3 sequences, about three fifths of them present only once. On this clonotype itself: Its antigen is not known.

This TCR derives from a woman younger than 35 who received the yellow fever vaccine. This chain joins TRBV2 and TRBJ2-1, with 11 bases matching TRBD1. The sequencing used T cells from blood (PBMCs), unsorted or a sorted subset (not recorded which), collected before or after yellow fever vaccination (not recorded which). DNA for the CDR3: TGTGCCAGCAACTCGGGACAGGGGGACAATGAGCAGTTCTTC. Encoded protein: CASNSGQGDNEQFF.